This entry is about one T cell receptor beta chain. The antigen is not known. The data are from a study of T cell repertoires in cytomegalovirus infection. Overall study: Matching HLA type, along with CMV infection, was indicated by public TCR beta signatures.

TCRdb reprocessed the reads with MiXCR, giving one entry per CDR3 protein. The repertoire has hundreds of thousands of distinct CDR3 sequences, approximately 24% of them found once; the top ten carry less than 10%. With 1 base removed from V and 6 bases from J, the gap between germline ends came to 15 bases. Germline lookup yields CDR1 MGHRA and CDR2 YSYEKL. This CDR3 contains 15 residues. Study results and caveats: Summed public TCR beta family frequency identified CMV carriers bearing the relevant HLA. There were HLA-C-restricted CMV-specific TCR beta clonotypes dominating the ex vivo response.

V and J are TRBV4-1 and TRBJ1-2; D gene ambiguous. This clonotype was sampled from a human donor in good health (CMV status not recorded). Some clones in this sample may be carry-over from other donors' samples. Specimen: CD8+ T cells from PBMCs. In nucleotides, the CDR3 is TGCGCCAGCAGCCAAGTTGAGACGGCCACCGATGGCTACACCTTC. Translating gives CASSQVETATDGYTF.